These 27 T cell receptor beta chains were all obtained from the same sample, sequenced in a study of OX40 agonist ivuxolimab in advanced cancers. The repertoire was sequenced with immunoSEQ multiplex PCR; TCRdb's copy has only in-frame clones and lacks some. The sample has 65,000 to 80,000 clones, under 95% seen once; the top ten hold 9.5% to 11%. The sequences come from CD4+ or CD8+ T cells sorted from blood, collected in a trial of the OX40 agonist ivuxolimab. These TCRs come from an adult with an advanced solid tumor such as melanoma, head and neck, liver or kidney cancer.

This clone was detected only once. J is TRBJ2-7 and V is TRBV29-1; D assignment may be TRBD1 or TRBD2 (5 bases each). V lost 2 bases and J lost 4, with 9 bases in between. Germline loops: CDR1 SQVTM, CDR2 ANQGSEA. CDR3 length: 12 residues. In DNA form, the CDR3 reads TGCAGCGTTGAAATAGGGGAGTACGAGCAGTACTTC. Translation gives CSVEIGEYEQYF.

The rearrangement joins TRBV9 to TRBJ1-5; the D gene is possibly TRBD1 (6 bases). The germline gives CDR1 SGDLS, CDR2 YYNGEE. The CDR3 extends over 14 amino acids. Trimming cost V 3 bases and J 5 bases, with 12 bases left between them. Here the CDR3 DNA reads TGTGCCAGCAGCGCCGGAGGGGGGCATCAGCCCCAGCATTTT. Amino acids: CASSAGGGHQPQHF.

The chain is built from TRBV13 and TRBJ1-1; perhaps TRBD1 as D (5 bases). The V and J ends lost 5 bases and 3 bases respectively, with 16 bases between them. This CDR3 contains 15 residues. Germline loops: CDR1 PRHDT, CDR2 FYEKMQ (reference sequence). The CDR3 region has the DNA TGTGCCAGCAGCCATAGGGTAGGGACCTACACTGAAGCTTTCTTT. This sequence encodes CASSHRVGTYTEAFF.

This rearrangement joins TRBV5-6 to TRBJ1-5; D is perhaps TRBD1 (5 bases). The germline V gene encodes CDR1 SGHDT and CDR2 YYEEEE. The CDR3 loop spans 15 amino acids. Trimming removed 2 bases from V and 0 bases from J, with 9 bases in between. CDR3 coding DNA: TGTGCCAGCAGCTTCGGGGGGTATAGCAATCAGCCCCAGCATTTT. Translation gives CASSFGGYSNQPQHF. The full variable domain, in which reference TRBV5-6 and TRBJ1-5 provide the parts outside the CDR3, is DAGVTQSPTHLIKTRGQQVTLRCSPKSGHDTVSWYQQALGQGPQFIFQYYEEEERQRGNFPDRFSGHQFPNYSSELNVNALLLGDSALYLCASSFGGYSNQPQHFGDGTRLSIL.

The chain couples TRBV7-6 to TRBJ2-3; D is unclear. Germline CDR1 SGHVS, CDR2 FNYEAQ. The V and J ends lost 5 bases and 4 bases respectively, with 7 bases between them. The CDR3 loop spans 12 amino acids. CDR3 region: CASSGLADTQYF. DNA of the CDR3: TGTGCCAGCAGCGGGCTCGCAGATACGCAGTATTTT. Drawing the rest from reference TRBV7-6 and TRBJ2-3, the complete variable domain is GAGVSQSPRYKVTKRGQDVALRCDPISGHVSLYWYRQALGQGPEFLTYFNYEAQQDKSGLPNDRFSAERPEGSISTLTIQRTEQRDSAMYRCASSGLADTQYFGPGTRLTVL.

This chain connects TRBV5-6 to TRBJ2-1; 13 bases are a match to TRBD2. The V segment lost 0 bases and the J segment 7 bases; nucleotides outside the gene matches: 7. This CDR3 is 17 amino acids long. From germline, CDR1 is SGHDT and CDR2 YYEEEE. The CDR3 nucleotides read TGTGCCAGCAGCTTGGCCACCGGGACTAGCGGGGTAAATGAGCAGTTCTTC. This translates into CASSLATGTSGVNEQFF.

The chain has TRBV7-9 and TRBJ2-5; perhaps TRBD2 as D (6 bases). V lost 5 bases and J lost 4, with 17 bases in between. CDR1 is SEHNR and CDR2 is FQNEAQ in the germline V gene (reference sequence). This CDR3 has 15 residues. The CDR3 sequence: CASSTPLRLGETQYF. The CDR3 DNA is TGTGCCAGCAGCACCCCTCTTAGACTAGGAGAGACCCAGTACTTC.

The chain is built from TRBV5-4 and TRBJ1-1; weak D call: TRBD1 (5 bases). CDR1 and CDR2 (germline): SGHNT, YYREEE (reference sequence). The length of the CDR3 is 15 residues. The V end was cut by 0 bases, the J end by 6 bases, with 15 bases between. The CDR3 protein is CASSLAATVISEAFF. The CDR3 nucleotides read TGTGCCAGCAGCTTGGCCGCGACAGTAATCTCTGAAGCTTTCTTT.

In nucleotides, the CDR3 is TGTGCCAGCAGCCCTCGGAAGGGGGGCTCCTACAATGAGCAGTTCTTC. Protein product: CASSPRKGGSYNEQFF. The rearrangement joins TRBV7-9 to TRBJ2-1; D might be TRBD1 or TRBD2, each matching 6 bases. Germline lookup yields CDR1 SEHNR and CDR2 FQNEAQ (reference sequence). There are 16 residues in the CDR3. V lost 5 bases and J 0 bases, leaving 14 bases between the germline ends.

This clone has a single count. The CDR3 reads CASGGDRGILKDGYTF. In DNA, the CDR3 is TGTGCTAGTGGTGGGGACAGGGGAATCTTAAAGGATGGCTACACCTTC. The V call is TRBV12-5, the J call TRBJ1-2; the match to TRBD1 covers 10 bases. After removal of 5 bases from V and 6 bases from J, the junction contained 12 bases not matched to a gene. The CDR3 has 16 amino acids. CDR1 and CDR2 (germline): LGHNT, FRNRAP.

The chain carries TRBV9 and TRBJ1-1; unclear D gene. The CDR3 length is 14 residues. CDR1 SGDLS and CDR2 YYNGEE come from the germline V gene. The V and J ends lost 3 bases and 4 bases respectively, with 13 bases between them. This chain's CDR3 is CASSGPNSPTEAFF. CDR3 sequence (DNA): TGTGCCAGCAGCGGACCTAACAGTCCCACTGAAGCTTTCTTT.

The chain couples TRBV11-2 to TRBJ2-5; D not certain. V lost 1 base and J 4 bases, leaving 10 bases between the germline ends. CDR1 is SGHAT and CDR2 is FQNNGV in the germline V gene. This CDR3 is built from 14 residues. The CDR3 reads CASSLVGYLETQYF. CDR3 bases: TGTGCCAGCAGCTTAGTCGGCTACCTAGAGACCCAGTACTTC. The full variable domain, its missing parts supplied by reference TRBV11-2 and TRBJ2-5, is EAGVAQSPRYKIIEKRQSVAFWCNPISGHATLYWYQQILGQGPKLLIQFQNNGVVDDSQLPKDRFSAERLKGVDSTLKIQPAKLEDSAVYLCASSLVGYLETQYFGPGTRLLVL.

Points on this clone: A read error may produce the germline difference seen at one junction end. CDR3 coding DNA: TGTGCCAGCAGTTACTCGAGGTGGGCAGATACGCAGTATTTT. Translated, it gives CASSYSRWADTQYF. V usage is TRBV6-4 and J usage is TRBJ2-3, with D unresolved. The V gene's germline CDR1 is MRHNA and CDR2 SNTAGT. The CDR3 length is 14 residues.

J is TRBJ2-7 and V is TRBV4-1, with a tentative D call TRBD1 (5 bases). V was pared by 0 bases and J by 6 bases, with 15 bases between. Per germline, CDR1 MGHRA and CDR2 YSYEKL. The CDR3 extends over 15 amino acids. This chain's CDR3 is CASSQEQGSRGEQYF. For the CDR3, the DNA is TGCGCCAGCAGCCAAGAGCAGGGTTCAAGGGGCGAGCAGTACTTC.

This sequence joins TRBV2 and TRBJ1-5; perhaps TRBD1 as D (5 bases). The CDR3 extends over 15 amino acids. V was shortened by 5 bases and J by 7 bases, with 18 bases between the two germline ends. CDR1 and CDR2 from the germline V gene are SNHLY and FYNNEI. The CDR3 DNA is TGTGCCAGCAGTTCCGGGACCCAAGGCGGGCAGCCCCAGCATTTT. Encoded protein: CASSSGTQGGQPQHF.

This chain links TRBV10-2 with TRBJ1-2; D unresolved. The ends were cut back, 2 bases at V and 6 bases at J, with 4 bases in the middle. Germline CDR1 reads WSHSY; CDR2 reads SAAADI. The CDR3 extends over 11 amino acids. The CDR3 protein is CASSEQDGYTF. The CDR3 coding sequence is TGCGCCAGCAGTGAGCAAGATGGCTACACCTTC.

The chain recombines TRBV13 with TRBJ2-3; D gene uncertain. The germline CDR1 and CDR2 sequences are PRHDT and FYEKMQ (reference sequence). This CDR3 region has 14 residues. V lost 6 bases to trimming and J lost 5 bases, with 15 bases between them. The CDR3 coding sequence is TGTGCCAGCAGTCATGGGTCTCCCGGAGATACGCAGTATTTT. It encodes CASSHGSPGDTQYF.

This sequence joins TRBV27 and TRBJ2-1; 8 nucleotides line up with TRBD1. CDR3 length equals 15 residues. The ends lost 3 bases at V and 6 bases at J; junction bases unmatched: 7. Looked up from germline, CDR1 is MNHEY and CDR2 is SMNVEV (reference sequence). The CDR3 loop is CASSLATTGGNEQFF. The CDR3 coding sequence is TGTGCCAGCAGTTTGGCTACTACAGGGGGCAATGAGCAGTTCTTC.

This chain's CDR3 is CASSRAQGGSKNIQYF. As DNA, the CDR3 is TGTGCCAGCAGCCGAGCTCAGGGGGGGTCCAAAAACATTCAGTACTTC. This sequence joins TRBV28 and TRBJ2-4; either TRBD1 or TRBD2 may supply D (7 bases each). Germline V gives CDR1 MDHEN, CDR2 SYDVKM. The CDR3 contains 16 residues. V was trimmed by 6 bases and J by 2 bases, leaving 17 bases between them.

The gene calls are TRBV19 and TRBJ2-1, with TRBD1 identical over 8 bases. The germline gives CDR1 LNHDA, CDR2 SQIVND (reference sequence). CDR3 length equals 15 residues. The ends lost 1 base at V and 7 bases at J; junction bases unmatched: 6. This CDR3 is CASSIGTGYSNEQFF. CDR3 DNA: TGTGCCAGTAGTATAGGGACAGGGTACAGTAATGAGCAGTTCTTC. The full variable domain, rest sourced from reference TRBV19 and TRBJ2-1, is DGGITQSPKYLFRKEGQNVTLSCEQNLNHDAMYWYRQDPGQGLRLIYYSQIVNDFQKGDIAEGYSVSREKKESFPLTVTSAQKNPTAFYLCASSIGTGYSNEQFFGPGTRLTVL.

The CDR3 loop reads CASSQGYEQYF. The CDR3 DNA reads as TGCGCCAGCAGTCAGGGGTACGAGCAGTACTTC. The chain has TRBV5-1 and TRBJ2-7; D perhaps matches TRBD1 (6 bases). CDR3 length equals 11 residues. Germline assignment: CDR1 SGHRS and CDR2 YFSETQ. Trimming left V 5 bases short and J 4 bases short, with 7 bases between.

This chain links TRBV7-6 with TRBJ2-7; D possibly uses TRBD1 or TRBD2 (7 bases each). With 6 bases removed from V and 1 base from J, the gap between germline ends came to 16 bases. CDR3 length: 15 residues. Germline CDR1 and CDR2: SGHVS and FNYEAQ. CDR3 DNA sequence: TGTGCCAGCAGATCAGGGGGGGACGGGTCCTACGAGCAGTACTTC. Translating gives CASRSGGDGSYEQYF.

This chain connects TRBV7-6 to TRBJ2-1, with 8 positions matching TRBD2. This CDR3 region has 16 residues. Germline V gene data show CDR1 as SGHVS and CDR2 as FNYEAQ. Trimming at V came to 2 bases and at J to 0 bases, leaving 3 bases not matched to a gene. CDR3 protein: CASSLTAGASYNEQFF. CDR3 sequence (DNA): TGTGCCAGCAGCTTAACAGCGGGGGCCTCCTACAATGAGCAGTTCTTC.

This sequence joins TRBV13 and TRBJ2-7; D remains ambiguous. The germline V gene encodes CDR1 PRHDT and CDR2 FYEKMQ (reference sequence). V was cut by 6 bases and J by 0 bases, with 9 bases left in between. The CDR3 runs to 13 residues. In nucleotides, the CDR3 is TGTGCCAGCAGAGACGGATCCTCCTACGAGCAGTACTTC. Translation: CASRDGSSYEQYF.

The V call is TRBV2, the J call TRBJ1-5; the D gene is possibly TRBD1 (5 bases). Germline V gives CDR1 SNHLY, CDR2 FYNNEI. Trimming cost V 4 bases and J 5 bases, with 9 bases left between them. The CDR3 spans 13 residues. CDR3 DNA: TGTGCCAGCAGTGCGGGGGATCATCAGCCCCAGCATTTT. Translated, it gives CASSAGDHQPQHF.

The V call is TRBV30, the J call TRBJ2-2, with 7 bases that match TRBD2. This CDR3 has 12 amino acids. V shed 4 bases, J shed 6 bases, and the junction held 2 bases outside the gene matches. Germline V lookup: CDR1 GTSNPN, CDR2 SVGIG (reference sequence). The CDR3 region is CAWTGGPGELFF. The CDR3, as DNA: TGTGCCTGGACGGGGGGTCCCGGGGAGCTGTTTTTT.

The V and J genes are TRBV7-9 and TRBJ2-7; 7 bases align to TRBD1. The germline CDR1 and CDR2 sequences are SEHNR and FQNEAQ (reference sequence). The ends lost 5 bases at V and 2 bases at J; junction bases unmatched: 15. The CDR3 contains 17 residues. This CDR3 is CASSHPRTNRGAYEQYF. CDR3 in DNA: TGTGCCAGCAGCCACCCCCGAACGAACAGGGGAGCCTACGAGCAGTACTTC.